This T cell receptor beta chain came from a study of blood T cell repertoires in COVID-19. Some clones are missing from TCRdb's copy, which holds only in-frame ones; the method was immunoSEQ multiplex PCR. The table records about 170,000 clones, around 80% of them present only once. The TCR comes from a woman in her 70s in a cohort exposed to, infected with or recovered from COVID-19 (not recorded which). What was sequenced was PBMCs or T cells enriched from blood (not recorded which).

DNA for the CDR3: TGTGCCAGCTCACCATTTGAACGGAGAAATCAGCCCCAGCATTTT. Translating it yields CASSPFERRNQPQHF. This chain uses TRBV18 with TRBJ1-5; D uncertain. Germline values: CDR1 KGHSH, CDR2 LQKENI. The CDR3 has 15 amino acids. The V gene lost 2 bases and the J gene lost 4 bases, with 12 bases spanning the gap.